Each of the 23 T cell receptor beta chains below was sequenced from the same sample in a study of cytomegalovirus exposure and HLA in healthy donors (dated by TCRdb to 2015 to 2018). Library prep was done by the immunoSEQ multiplex PCR assay. For the multiplex PCR, a mixture combining 60 forward primers for TCR Vbeta segments and 13 reverse primers for TCR Jbeta segments was used. Drawn from immuneACCESS, this table holds only the in-frame rearrangements with V and J called that TCRdb kept. Clones are partly lost; checked studies trace under half to an unresolved V gene and leave the rest unexplained. Present in this sample are 210,000 or so clones, 85% of which were seen just once. Over 1% of the sample is held by the ten biggest clonotypes. The specimen sequenced was PBMCs. The receptors derive from a human donor in good health.

A remark on this clone: Other DNA sequences from this sample encode an identical CDR3 as well. This chain joins TRBV7-6 and TRBJ1-4; a weak D match, TRBD1 (5 bases). This CDR3 spans 14 amino acids. Germline CDR1 and CDR2: SGHVS and FNYEAQ. V lost 2 bases to trimming and J lost 4 bases, with 8 bases between them. CDR3 in DNA: TGTGCCAGCAGCTTACGGGGGATTAATGAAAAACTGTTTTTT. Translating it yields CASSLRGINEKLFF.

DNA for the CDR3: TGTGCCAGCAGCTTAGTCAGTTTCGGGACAGCTCTTACTGGCTACACCTTC. Translated: CASSLVSFGTALTGYTF. The chain is built from TRBV7-2 and TRBJ1-2; 7 nucleotides align to TRBD1. CDR1 is SGHTA, CDR2 FQGNSA, per germline. CDR3 length: 17 amino acids. Trimming at V came to 1 base and at J to 7 bases, leaving 15 bases not matched to a gene. The whole variable domain, remainder taken from reference TRBV7-2 and TRBJ1-2, is GAGVSQSPSNKVTEKGKDVELRCDPISGHTALYWYRQSLGQGLEFLIYFQGNSAPDKSGLPSDRFSAERTGGSVSTLTIQRTQQEDSAVYLCASSLVSFGTALTGYTFGSGTRLTVV.

This sequence joins TRBV27 and TRBJ2-3; TRBD2 might be the D (5 bases). The germline gives CDR1 MNHEY, CDR2 SMNVEV (reference sequence). CDR3 size: 15 residues. V lost 8 bases to trimming and J lost 5 bases, with 20 bases between them. For the CDR3, the DNA is TGTGCCAGCGGAGAGTTGGAGGCTGGTAGAGATACGCAGTATTTT. It yields the protein CASGELEAGRDTQYF.

The V gene is TRBV28, the J gene TRBJ2-1, with 7 bases fitting TRBD2. Losses at the gene ends were 8 bases for V and 4 bases for J; bases not matched to a gene: 11. The CDR3 is made up of 15 amino acids. CDR1 is MDHEN and CDR2 is SYDVKM in the germline V gene. The CDR3 loop reads CASQNWRAGYNEQFF. The CDR3 DNA sequence: TGTGCCAGCCAGAACTGGCGAGCGGGGTACAATGAGCAGTTCTTC.

This clone was observed a single time. One end of the junction varies from germline; a read error may be responsible. The chain employs TRBV4-1 and TRBJ1-4, with unresolved D. This CDR3 contains 14 residues. Germline-derived CDR1 and CDR2 are MGHRA and YSYEKL. The CDR3 loop is CASSQSLGAEKLFF. Here the CDR3 DNA reads TGCGCCAGCAGCCAATCTCTTGGCGCGGAAAAATTGTTTTTT.

The gene calls are TRBV7-9 and TRBJ2-7; a weak D match, TRBD2 (5 bases). V was shortened by 1 base and J by 2 bases, with 6 bases between the two germline ends. The germline gives CDR1 SEHNR, CDR2 FQNEAQ (reference sequence). This CDR3 has 13 amino acids. Here the CDR3 reads CASSLGRTYEQYF. CDR3 nucleotide sequence: TGTGCCAGCAGCTTAGGGAGGACCTACGAGCAGTACTTC.

A remark on this clone: The same CDR3 can be traced to other DNA sequences in this sample. The chain combines TRBV5-1 with TRBJ1-2; 8 nucleotides line up with TRBD1. Trimming removed 0 bases from V and 2 bases from J; junction bases left unmatched: 0. Germline V gene lookup returns CDR1 SGHRS and CDR2 YFSETQ. The CDR3 consists of 14 residues. CDR3 loop: CASSLGTGNYGYTF. The CDR3 nucleotides read TGCGCCAGCAGCTTGGGGACAGGGAACTATGGCTACACCTTC.

The chain recombines TRBV4-1 with TRBJ2-3, with TRBD2 as a possible D gene (5 bases). This CDR3 contains 17 residues. The V gene's germline CDR1 is MGHRA and CDR2 YSYEKL. The V end lost 1 base, the J end lost 1 base, and 15 bases lay between the germline ends. The CDR3 loop reads CASSQAGSGYRTDTQYF. The CDR3 DNA follows: TGCGCCAGCAGCCAAGCGGGGAGCGGATATCGCACAGATACGCAGTATTTT.

The chain carries TRBV27 and TRBJ2-1, with a possible D match to TRBD2 (6 bases). Germline values: CDR1 MNHEY, CDR2 SMNVEV (reference sequence). Between the trimmed V and J ends, which lost 2 bases and 2 bases, there was a span of 13 bases. This CDR3 spans 16 amino acids. DNA for the CDR3: TGTGCCAGCAGTTTAGGGGTAGCGGAGGCCTACAATGAGCAGTTCTTC. It yields the protein CASSLGVAEAYNEQFF.

Here the CDR3 reads CASSLLPVTDTQYF. DNA of the CDR3: TGTGCCAGCAGTTTACTGCCGGTCACAGATACGCAGTATTTT. The genes are TRBV27 and TRBJ2-3; no reliable D call. V lost 2 bases and J lost 2, with 8 bases in between. Germline lookup yields CDR1 MNHEY and CDR2 SMNVEV (reference sequence). This CDR3 has 14 amino acids.

The CDR3 region has the DNA TGTGCCAGCAGCCAAGAAAGCAACACAGATACGCAGTATTTT. Amino acids: CASSQESNTDTQYF. The chain has TRBV4-2 and TRBJ2-3, with D uncertain. CDR1 LGHNA and CDR2 YNFKEQ come from the germline V gene. The length of the CDR3 is 14 residues. V was trimmed by 0 bases and J by 2 bases, leaving 6 bases between them.

The rearrangement joins TRBV15 to TRBJ1-4; the match to TRBD1 covers 8 bases. This CDR3 region has 15 residues. Germline V gene data show CDR1 as LNHNV and CDR2 as YYDKDF (reference sequence). With V trimmed by 2 bases and J by 8 bases, 7 bases remained unmatched. For the CDR3, the DNA is TGTGCCACCAGCAGACCTAGACAGGGGAGCGAAAAACTGTTTTTT. Its translation: CATSRPRQGSEKLFF. Full variable domain (outside the CDR3, taken from reference TRBV15 and TRBJ1-4): DAMVIQNPRYQVTQFGKPVTLSCSQTLNHNVMYWYQQKSSQAPKLLFHYYDKDFNNEADTPDNFQSRRPNTSFCFLDIRSPGLGDTAMYLCATSRPRQGSEKLFFGSGTQLSVL.

V and J are TRBV5-4 and TRBJ2-3; D may be TRBD2 (6 bases). This CDR3 comprises 15 residues. Germline lookup yields CDR1 SGHNT and CDR2 YYREEE (reference sequence). Between the trimmed V and J ends, which lost 4 bases and 0 bases, there was a span of 12 bases. CDR3 amino acids: CASSPAGSSTDTQYF. For the CDR3, the DNA is TGTGCCAGCAGCCCCGCGGGATCTAGCACAGATACGCAGTATTTT.

This rearrangement joins TRBV6-5 to TRBJ1-1; unclear D gene. Germline V gives CDR1 MNHEY, CDR2 SVGAGI. This CDR3 is built from 12 residues. Trimming removed 5 bases at V and 3 bases at J, with 7 bases between. The CDR3 bases are TGTGCCAGCAGTACGGTAGACACTGAAGCTTTCTTT. This codes for CASSTVDTEAFF.

CDR3 sequence (DNA): TGTGCCAGCAGTTACGGCCTAGCGCAAATCTACGAGCAGTACTTC. It specifies CASSYGLAQIYEQYF. V gene TRBV6-6 combines with J gene TRBJ2-5; tentative D call: TRBD2 (6 bases). Judging by the DNA end, TRBJ2-7 fits better; the J call may be wrong. The germline CDR1 and CDR2 sequences are MNHNY and SVGAGI (reference sequence). The CDR3 totals 15 residues.

The chain recombines TRBV7-9 with TRBJ2-7, with 9 positions matching TRBD1. Germline loops: CDR1 SEHNR, CDR2 FQNEAQ (reference sequence). The V and J ends lost 10 bases and 2 bases, in that order; junction bases with no gene match: 9. The CDR3 loop spans 14 amino acids. The CDR3: CATLPGQGTYEQYF. The CDR3 nucleotides are TGTGCCACTCTACCGGGACAGGGCACCTACGAGCAGTACTTC.

This clone was counted between two and nine times. The CDR3: CASSGDRHLGEQYF. CDR3 in DNA: TGCGCCAGCAGCGGGGACAGGCATCTAGGCGAGCAGTACTTC. This chain connects TRBV5-1 to TRBJ2-7; TRBD1 aligns across 8 bases. This CDR3 comprises 14 residues. V dropped 4 bases and J dropped 6; count of bases not matched to a gene: 9. Per the germline V gene, CDR1 is SGHRS and CDR2 is YFSETQ.

This chain connects TRBV4-3 to TRBJ2-5, with TRBD1 as a possible D gene (5 bases). CDR1 and CDR2 from the germline V gene are LGHNA and YSLEER. The CDR3 covers 15 residues. Deletions cut 0 bases from V and 5 bases from J, with 13 bases between. CDR3 DNA sequence: TGCGCCAGCAGCCAAGAAATAGGGGCGTGGGAGACCCAGTACTTC. It encodes CASSQEIGAWETQYF.

The rearrangement uses TRBV27 and TRBJ2-7; maybe TRBD1 (6 bases). The germline gives CDR1 MNHEY, CDR2 SMNVEV (reference sequence). This CDR3 is built from 12 residues. V lost 6 bases and J lost 4, with 10 bases in between. The CDR3 region has the DNA TGTGCCAGCAGGTCACAGGGTTACGAGCAGTACTTC. Protein product: CASRSQGYEQYF.

The genes are TRBV5-4 and TRBJ2-3; 10 bases match TRBD2. This CDR3 is built from 17 residues. Germline lookup yields CDR1 SGHNT and CDR2 YYREEE (reference sequence). V shed 4 bases, J shed 3 bases, and the junction held 11 bases outside the gene matches. The CDR3 spells CASSPGTSDMVTDTQYF. DNA of the CDR3: TGTGCCAGCAGCCCGGGGACTAGCGATATGGTAACAGATACGCAGTATTTT.

DNA for the CDR3: TGTGCCAGCAGCCGGAGACAGGGTGGAGGCTACACCTTC. It is translated as CASSRRQGGGYTF. The gene calls are TRBV6-5 and TRBJ1-2; 7 bases line up with TRBD1. With 6 bases clipped from V and 8 bases from J, the junction kept 9 bases outside the gene matches. CDR1 MNHEY and CDR2 SVGAGI come from the germline V gene. CDR3 size: 13 residues.

The V call is TRBV5-1, the J call TRBJ1-1; a possible D gene is TRBD1 (5 bases). The CDR3 is made up of 13 amino acids. Germline CDR1 is SGHRS and CDR2 is YFSETQ. V was cut by 1 base and J by 3 bases, with 7 bases left in between. The CDR3 nucleotides are TGCGCCAGCAGCTTGCAGGGTGACACTGAAGCTTTCTTT. Its protein product is CASSLQGDTEAFF.

The CDR3 sequence: CASMGGDTGEKLFF. The DNA for the CDR3 is TGTGCCAGTATGGGGGGGGACACTGGCGAAAAACTGTTTTTT. This chain uses TRBV19 with TRBJ1-4; D perhaps matches TRBD1 (6 bases). Trimming took off 7 bases at V and 8 bases at J, with 17 bases between the two ends. Germline lookup yields CDR1 LNHDA and CDR2 SQIVND (reference sequence). CDR3 length equals 14 residues. Drawing the rest from reference TRBV19 and TRBJ1-4, the complete variable domain is DGGITQSPKYLFRKEGQNVTLSCEQNLNHDAMYWYRQDPGQGLRLIYYSQIVNDFQKGDIAEGYSVSREKKESFPLTVTSAQKNPTAFYLCASMGGDTGEKLFFGSGTQLSVL.